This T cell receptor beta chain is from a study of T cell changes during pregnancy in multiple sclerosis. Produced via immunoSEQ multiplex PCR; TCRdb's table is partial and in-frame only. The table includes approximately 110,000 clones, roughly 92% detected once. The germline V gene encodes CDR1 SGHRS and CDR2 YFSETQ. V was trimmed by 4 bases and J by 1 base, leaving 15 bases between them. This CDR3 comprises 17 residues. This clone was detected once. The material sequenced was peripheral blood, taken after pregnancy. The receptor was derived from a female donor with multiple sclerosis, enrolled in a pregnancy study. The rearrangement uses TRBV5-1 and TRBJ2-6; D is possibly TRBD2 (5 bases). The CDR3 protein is CASSLGILNSGANVLTF. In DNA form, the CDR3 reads TGCGCCAGCAGCCTCGGGATACTAAATTCTGGGGCCAACGTCCTGACTTTC. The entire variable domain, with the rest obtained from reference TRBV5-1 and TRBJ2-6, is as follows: KAGVTQTPRYLIKTRGQQVTLSCSPISGHRSVSWYQQTPGQGLQFLFEYFSETQRNKGNFPGRFSGRQFSNSRSEMNVSTLELGDSALYLCASSLGILNSGANVLTFGAGSRLTVL.